This T cell receptor (beta chain) was obtained from a study of technical replicates of blood from several donors. The CDR3 consists of 18 residues. With V trimmed by 1 base and J by 2 bases, 6 bases remained unmatched. Germline V gene lookup returns CDR1 SGHTA and CDR2 FQGNSA. Clones were read by immunoSEQ multiplex PCR, and TCRdb kept only the in-frame ones, dropping some. The sample has fewer than 85,000 clones, 94% seen once. The sequenced material came from T cells isolated from PBMCs. The clonotype was recovered from a human donor in good health. The chain joins TRBV7-2 to TRBJ2-2; 11 nucleotides line up with TRBD2. The CDR3 loop reads CASSLVRLAGHNTGELFF. CDR3 nucleotide sequence: TGTGCCAGCAGCTTAGTTCGACTAGCGGGACACAACACCGGGGAGCTGTTTTTT.